This T cell receptor beta chain came from a study of T cells after yellow fever vaccination. TCRdb passed the 5' RACE reads through MiXCR, listing each CDR3 protein once. The repertoire holds roughly 150,000 distinct CDR3 sequences, with about 7% as singletons. Broader study findings: The secondary response showed a weaker magnitude and a faster peak, day 5 versus 15. Reappearance after the booster was observed for most primary-vaccination clones (roughly 97% CD4, over 75% CD8). Only a small proportion of the clonotypes turned up in both the CD4 and the CD8 compartments, likely arising from convergent recombination.

The germline CDR1 and CDR2 sequences are LGHDT and YNNKEL (reference sequence). This CDR3 has 14 amino acids. This clonotype appeared many times. Its antigen is unidentified. A junction end diverges from the germline sequence, so it may reflect a read error. This chain links TRBV3-1 with TRBJ1-1, with a possible D match to TRBD1 (6 bases). The TCR comes from a man aged 18-30 years who received the YFV17D yellow fever vaccine. The specimen comprised CD4+ T cells sorted from PBMCs, sampled more than 4 days after the first yellow fever vaccination. The chain's CDR3 is CASSQADRNTEAFF. Written as DNA, the CDR3 is TGCGCCAGCAGCCAAGCGGACAGAAACACTGAAGCTTTCTTT.